This note documents a single TCR beta chain sequence. It has no known antigen specificity. Base qualities are not at hand, and no much larger clone is one base apart. The CDR3 runs 17 amino acids, cysteine and phenylalanine included. Only the CDR3 DNA stays, 51 bases, in frame from base 1. The germline V gene (reference sequence) specifies SEHNR as CDR1 and FQNEAQ as CDR2. V was cut back by 2 bases and J by 4 bases, leaving a gap of 19 bases between them. Instrument on record: Illumina HiSeq 1500. TCRdb reworked the public reads: Q25 trimming with fastp, MiXCR clone assembly, productive beta chains retained. Entries are consolidated by CDR3 protein sequence, retaining the most common genes and DNA. The sample data list about 890,000 distinct CDR3 sequences, and 25% to 40% of these were observed just once. Together, the top ten hold around 15% of the sample. The treatment or condition tag for this specimen amounts to: in vitro stimulation with specific CMV peptide epitopes to enrich CMV-specific T cells.

The entry originates in a study of T cell repertoires in cytomegalovirus infection (dated by TCRdb to about 2019). About the investigation overall: Peptide stimulations targeted recently identified HLA-C-restricted CMV epitopes, whose presentation resists viral immunomodulation, together with well-studied HLA-B-restricted epitopes. Because public TCR beta signatures pointed to carriage of CMV infection together with the matching HLA type, the HLA type of each donor mattered for the analysis. What the research found in general, with its limitations: The ex vivo response was dominated by HLA-C-restricted CMV-specific TCR beta clonotypes, which also provided the single most frequent clonotype in two of eight donors. In both this cohort and an independent roughly 350-donor cohort, the cumulative frequency of public TCR beta family members distinguished carriers of CMV infection plus the relevant HLA type.

The rearranged segments are TRBV7-9 and TRBJ2-3; a tentative D match to TRBD1 spans 6 bases. The TCR was taken from a human donor in good health (CMV status not recorded). Some clones in this sample may be carry-over from other donors' samples. The source material was cultured CD8+ T cells from PBMCs, sampled from culture after CMV antigen stimulation. The CDR3 region has the sequence CASSLLSDSHRPDTQYF. The DNA sequence is as follows: TGTGCCAGCAGCTTATTGTCGGACAGCCACCGCCCAGATACGCAGTATTTT.